This entry concerns a single T cell receptor (beta chain). Its specificity is unknown. From the 5' RACE reads, TCRdb called clonotypes with MiXCR, one entry per CDR3 protein. Among about 200,000 distinct CDR3 sequences listed, roughly 10% were seen once. The germline V gene has CDR1 MNHNS and CDR2 SASEGT. The CDR3 contains 14 residues. V was cut by 4 bases and J by 6 bases, with 13 bases left in between. This sample was included in a study of identical twins. Study-wide points: Twins' excess sharing was less marked for out-of-frame beta sequences. Memory repertoires showed no such pattern, whereas abundant cord blood beta clonotypes carried fewer insertions.

The TCR originated in a woman aged 18-35 years in good health. This sequence joins TRBV6-1 and TRBJ2-1; D is perhaps TRBD2 (6 bases). The sample consisted of memory (CD45RO+) T cells sorted from blood. The CDR3, as DNA: TGTGCCAGCAGTGTCGGGGGATGGGGCAATGAGCAGTTCTTC. Amino acids: CASSVGGWGNEQFF.